The TCR beta chain described here comes from a study of blood T cells in healthy people across ages. The study recruited healthy Caucasian donors from Russia who were aged about 6 to 100. A J-beta primer mix and a sample-barcoded 5' primer were used in a second PCR of roughly 7 to 12 cycles. TCRdb itself ran the 5' RACE reads through MiXCR, one entry per CDR3 protein. The repertoire has some 800,000 distinct CDR3 sequences, under 45% of them found once; the top ten carry roughly a fifth. This CDR3 is 16 amino acids long. The V end was cut by 5 bases, the J end by 10 bases, with 21 bases between. Germline V lookup: CDR1 SEHNR, CDR2 FQNEAQ (reference sequence).

The chain links TRBV7-9 to TRBJ1-6; tentative D call: TRBD1 (6 bases). The origin of this receptor is a man aged 60-69 years in good health. Sequenced sample: blood. CDR3 bases: TGTGCCAGCAGCCGAAGCCTTACCGAGGGGGACTCACCCCTCCACTTT. Its translation: CASSRSLTEGDSPLHF.